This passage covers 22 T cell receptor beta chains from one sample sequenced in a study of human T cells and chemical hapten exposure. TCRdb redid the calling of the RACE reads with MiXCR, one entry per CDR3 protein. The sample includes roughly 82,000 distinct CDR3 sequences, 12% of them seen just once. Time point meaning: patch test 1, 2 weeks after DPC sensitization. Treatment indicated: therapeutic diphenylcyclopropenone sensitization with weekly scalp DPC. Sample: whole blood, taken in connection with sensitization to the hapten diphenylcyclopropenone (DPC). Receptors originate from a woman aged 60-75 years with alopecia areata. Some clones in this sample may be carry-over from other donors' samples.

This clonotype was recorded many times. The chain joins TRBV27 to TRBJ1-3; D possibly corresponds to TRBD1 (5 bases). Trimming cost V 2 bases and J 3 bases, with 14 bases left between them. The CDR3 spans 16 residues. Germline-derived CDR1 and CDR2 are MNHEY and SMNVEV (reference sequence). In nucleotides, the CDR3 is TGTGCCAGCAGTTTAAAGGGGCAGGGCATTGGAAACACCATATATTTT. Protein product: CASSLKGQGIGNTIYF.

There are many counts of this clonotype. The CDR3 loop is CSATGGVYGYTF. CDR3 nucleotide sequence: TGCAGTGCTACCGGGGGCGTCTATGGCTACACCTTC. The V gene is TRBV20-1, the J gene TRBJ1-2; D is possibly TRBD1 (6 bases). From germline, CDR1 is DFQATT and CDR2 SNEGSKA (reference sequence). The CDR3 is 12 amino acids. V lost 4 bases to trimming and J lost 4 bases, with 10 bases between them.

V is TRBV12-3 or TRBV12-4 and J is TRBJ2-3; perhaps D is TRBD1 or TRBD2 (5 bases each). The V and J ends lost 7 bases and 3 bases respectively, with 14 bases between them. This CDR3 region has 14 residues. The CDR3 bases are TGTGCCAGCAACGGGGCTCTGGGGACAGATACGCAGTATTTT. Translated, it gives CASNGALGTDTQYF.

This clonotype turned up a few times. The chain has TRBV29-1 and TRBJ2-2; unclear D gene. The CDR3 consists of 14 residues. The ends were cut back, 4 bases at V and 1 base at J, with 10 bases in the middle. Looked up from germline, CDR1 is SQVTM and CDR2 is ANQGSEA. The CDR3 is CSVAWSRNTGELFF. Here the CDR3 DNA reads TGCAGCGTTGCTTGGAGCAGGAACACCGGGGAGCTGTTTTTT.

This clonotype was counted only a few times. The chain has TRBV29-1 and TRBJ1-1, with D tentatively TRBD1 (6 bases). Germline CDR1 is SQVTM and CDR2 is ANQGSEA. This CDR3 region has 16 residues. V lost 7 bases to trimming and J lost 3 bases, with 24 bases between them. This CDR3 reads CSALIQGQRRYTEAFF. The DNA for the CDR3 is TGCAGCGCCCTGATTCAGGGGCAGCGGAGATACACTGAAGCTTTCTTT. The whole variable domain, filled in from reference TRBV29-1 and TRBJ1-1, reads SAVISQKPSRDICQRGTSLTIQCQVDSQVTMMFWYRQQPGQSLTLIATANQGSEATYESGFVIDKFPISRPNLTFSTLTVSNMSPEDSSIYLCSALIQGQRRYTEAFFGQGTRLTVV.

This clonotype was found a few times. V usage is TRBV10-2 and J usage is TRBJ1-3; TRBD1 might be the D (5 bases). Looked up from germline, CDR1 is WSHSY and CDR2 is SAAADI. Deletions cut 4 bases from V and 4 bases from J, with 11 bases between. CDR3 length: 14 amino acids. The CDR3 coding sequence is TGCGCCAGCAGTGCACGACAGACGGGAAACACCATATATTTT. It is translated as CASSARQTGNTIYF.

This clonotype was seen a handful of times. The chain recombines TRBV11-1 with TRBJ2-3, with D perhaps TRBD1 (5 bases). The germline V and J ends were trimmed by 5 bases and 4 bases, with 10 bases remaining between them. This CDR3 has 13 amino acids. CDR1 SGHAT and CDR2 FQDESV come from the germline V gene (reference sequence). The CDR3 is CASSTGGADTQYF. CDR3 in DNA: TGTGCCAGCAGCACAGGTGGGGCAGATACGCAGTATTTT.

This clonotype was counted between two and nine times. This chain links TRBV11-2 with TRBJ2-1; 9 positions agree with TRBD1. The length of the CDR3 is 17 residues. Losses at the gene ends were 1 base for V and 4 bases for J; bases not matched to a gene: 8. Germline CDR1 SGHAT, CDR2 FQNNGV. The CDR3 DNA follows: TGTGCCAGCAGCTTAGGGCTCCGGGACAGGGAATACAATGAGCAGTTCTTC. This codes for CASSLGLRDREYNEQFF.

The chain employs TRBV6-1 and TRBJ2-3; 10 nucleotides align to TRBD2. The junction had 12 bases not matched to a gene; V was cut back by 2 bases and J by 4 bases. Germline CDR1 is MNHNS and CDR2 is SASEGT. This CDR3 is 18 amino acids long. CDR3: CASSERRGLAVGADTQYF. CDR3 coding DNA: TGTGCCAGCAGTGAACGCCGCGGACTAGCGGTGGGGGCAGATACGCAGTATTTT.

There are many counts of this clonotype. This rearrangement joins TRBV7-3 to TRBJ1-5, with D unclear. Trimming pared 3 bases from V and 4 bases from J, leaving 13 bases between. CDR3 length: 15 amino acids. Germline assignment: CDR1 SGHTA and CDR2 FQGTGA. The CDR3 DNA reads TGTGCCAGCAGCTTTGTGCTCCCGACGAATCAGCCCCAGCATTTT. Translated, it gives CASSFVLPTNQPQHF.

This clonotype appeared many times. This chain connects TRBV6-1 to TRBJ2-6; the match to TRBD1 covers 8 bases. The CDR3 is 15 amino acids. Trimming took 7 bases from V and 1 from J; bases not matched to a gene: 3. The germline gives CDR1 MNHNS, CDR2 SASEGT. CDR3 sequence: CASTDRVSGANVLTF. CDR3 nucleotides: TGTGCCAGCACGGACAGGGTGTCTGGGGCCAACGTCCTGACTTTC.

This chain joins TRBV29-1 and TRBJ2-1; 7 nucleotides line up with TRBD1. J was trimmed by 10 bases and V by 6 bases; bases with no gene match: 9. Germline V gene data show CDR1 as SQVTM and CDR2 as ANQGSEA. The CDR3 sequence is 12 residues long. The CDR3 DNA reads TGCAGCGTCAGACAGGGTTCGTTGGAGCAGTTCTTC. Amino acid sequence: CSVRQGSLEQFF.

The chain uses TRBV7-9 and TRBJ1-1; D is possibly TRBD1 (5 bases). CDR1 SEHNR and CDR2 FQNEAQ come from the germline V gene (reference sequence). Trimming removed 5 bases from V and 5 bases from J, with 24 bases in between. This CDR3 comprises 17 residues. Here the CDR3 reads CASSPGGGMVRGTEAFF. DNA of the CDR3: TGTGCCAGCAGCCCCGGTGGTGGTATGGTCCGGGGGACTGAAGCTTTCTTT. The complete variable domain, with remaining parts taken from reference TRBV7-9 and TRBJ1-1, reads DTGVSQNPRHKITKRGQNVTFRCDPISEHNRLYWYRQTLGQGPEFLTYFQNEAQLEKSRLLSDRFSAERPKGSFSTLEIQRTEQGDSAMYLCASSPGGGMVRGTEAFFGQGTRLTVV.

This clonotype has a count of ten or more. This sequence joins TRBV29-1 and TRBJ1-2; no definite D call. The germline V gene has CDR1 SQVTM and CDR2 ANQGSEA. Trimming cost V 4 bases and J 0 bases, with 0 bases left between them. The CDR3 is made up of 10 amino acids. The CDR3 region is CSVANYGYTF. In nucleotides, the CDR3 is TGCAGCGTTGCTAACTATGGCTACACCTTC.

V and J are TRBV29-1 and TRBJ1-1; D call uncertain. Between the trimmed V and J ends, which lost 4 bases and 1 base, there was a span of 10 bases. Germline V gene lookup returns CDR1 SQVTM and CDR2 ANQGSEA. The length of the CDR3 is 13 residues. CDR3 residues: CSVVGRRNTEAFF. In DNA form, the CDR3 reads TGCAGCGTTGTAGGCCGAAGGAACACTGAAGCTTTCTTT. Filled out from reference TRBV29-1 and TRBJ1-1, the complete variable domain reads SAVISQKPSRDICQRGTSLTIQCQVDSQVTMMFWYRQQPGQSLTLIATANQGSEATYESGFVIDKFPISRPNLTFSTLTVSNMSPEDSSIYLCSVVGRRNTEAFFGQGTRLTVV.

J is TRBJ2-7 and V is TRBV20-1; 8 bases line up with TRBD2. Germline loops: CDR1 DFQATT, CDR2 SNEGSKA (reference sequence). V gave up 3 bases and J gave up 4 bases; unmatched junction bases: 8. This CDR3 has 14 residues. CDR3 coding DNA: TGCAGTGCTAGTTCCCCTAGCGGGTCTTACGAGCAGTACTTC. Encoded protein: CSASSPSGSYEQYF.

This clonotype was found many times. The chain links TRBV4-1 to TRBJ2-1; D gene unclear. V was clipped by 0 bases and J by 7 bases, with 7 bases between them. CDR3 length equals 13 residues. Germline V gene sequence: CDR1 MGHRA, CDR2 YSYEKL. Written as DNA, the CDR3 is TGCGCCAGCAGCCAAGATTGGGTAAATGAGCAGTTCTTC. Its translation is CASSQDWVNEQFF.

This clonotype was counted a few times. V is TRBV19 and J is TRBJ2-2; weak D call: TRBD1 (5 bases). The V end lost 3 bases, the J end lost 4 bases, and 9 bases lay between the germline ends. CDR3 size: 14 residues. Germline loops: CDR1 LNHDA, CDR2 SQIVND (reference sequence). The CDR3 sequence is CASSIWTTTGELFF. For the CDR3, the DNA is TGTGCCAGTAGTATTTGGACAACCACCGGGGAGCTGTTTTTT. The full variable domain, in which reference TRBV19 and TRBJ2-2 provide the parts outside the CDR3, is DGGITQSPKYLFRKEGQNVTLSCEQNLNHDAMYWYRQDPGQGLRLIYYSQIVNDFQKGDIAEGYSVSREKKESFPLTVTSAQKNPTAFYLCASSIWTTTGELFFGEGSRLTVL.

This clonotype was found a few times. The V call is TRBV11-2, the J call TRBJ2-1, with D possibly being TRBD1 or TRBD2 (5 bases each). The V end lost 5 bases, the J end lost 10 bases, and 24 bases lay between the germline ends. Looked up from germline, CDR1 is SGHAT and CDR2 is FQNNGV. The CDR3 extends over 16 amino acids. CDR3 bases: TGTGCCAGCAGCGTCCCCTCCGGGACCACCTTAGTAGAGCAGTTCTTC. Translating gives CASSVPSGTTLVEQFF.

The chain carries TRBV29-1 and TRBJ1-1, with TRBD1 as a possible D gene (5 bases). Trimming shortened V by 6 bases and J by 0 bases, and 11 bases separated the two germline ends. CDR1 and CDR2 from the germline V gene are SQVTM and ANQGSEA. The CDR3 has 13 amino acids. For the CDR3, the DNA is TGCAGCGTGGGAGACAGCCTGAACACTGAAGCTTTCTTT. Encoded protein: CSVGDSLNTEAFF. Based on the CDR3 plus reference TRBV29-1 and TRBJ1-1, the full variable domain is SAVISQKPSRDICQRGTSLTIQCQVDSQVTMMFWYRQQPGQSLTLIATANQGSEATYESGFVIDKFPISRPNLTFSTLTVSNMSPEDSSIYLCSVGDSLNTEAFFGQGTRLTVV.

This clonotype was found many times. The CDR3 DNA is TGTGCCAGCAGCCCACCGGGGGGGGCCGGCGAGCAGTACTTC. Translated: CASSPPGGAGEQYF. The chain couples TRBV3-1 to TRBJ2-7; 8 bases agree with TRBD2. Germline lookup yields CDR1 LGHDT and CDR2 YNNKEL (reference sequence). V trimming: 4 bases; J trimming: 6 bases; junction bases outside the gene matches: 8. The CDR3 is 14 amino acids.

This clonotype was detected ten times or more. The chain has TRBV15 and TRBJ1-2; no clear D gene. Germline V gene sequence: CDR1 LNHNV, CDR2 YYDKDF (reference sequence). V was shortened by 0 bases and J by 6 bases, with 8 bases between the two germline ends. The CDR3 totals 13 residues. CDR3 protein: CATSRDSGDGYTF. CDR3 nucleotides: TGTGCCACCAGCAGAGATAGCGGGGATGGCTACACCTTC. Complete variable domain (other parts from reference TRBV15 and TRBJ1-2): DAMVIQNPRYQVTQFGKPVTLSCSQTLNHNVMYWYQQKSSQAPKLLFHYYDKDFNNEADTPDNFQSRRPNTSFCFLDIRSPGLGDTAMYLCATSRDSGDGYTFGSGTRLTVV.